The next 27 T cell receptor beta chains were all read from a single sample in a study of early T cells in non-severe SARS-CoV-2 infection. MiXCR was run by TCRdb on the 5' RACE reads, yielding one entry per CDR3 protein. The data contain about 80,000 distinct CDR3 sequences, 15% to 20% of them seen just once; the ten biggest clones take up approximately 2.9%. The sample comprised whole blood. All receptors come from an adult who was a healthcare worker with PCR-confirmed SARS-CoV-2 infection or an uninfected control (not recorded which).

The sample holds a few counts of this clonotype. The chain combines TRBV29-1 with TRBJ2-1, with 7 bases that match TRBD1. This CDR3 comprises 12 residues. Per germline, CDR1 SQVTM and CDR2 ANQGSEA. V was pared by 7 bases and J by 7 bases, with 7 bases of the junction left unmatched. CDR3 amino acids: CSGRQGWNEQFF. CDR3 bases: TGCAGCGGGCGACAGGGTTGGAATGAGCAGTTCTTC.

This clonotype was counted between two and nine times. The CDR3 nucleotides read TGTGCCAGCAGCCTGGGACTAGCGGGGACGAACACCGGGGAGCTGTTTTTT. This sequence encodes CASSLGLAGTNTGELFF. The genes are TRBV11-2 and TRBJ2-2; 13 bases align to TRBD2. The CDR3 sequence is 17 residues long. The trim removed 5 bases at V and 0 bases at J, leaving 3 bases unmatched. From germline, CDR1 is SGHAT and CDR2 FQNNGV.

The chain uses TRBV6-6 and TRBJ2-1, with no clear D. This CDR3 has 15 residues. The germline CDR1 and CDR2 sequences are MNHNY and SVGAGI (reference sequence). Between the trimmed V and J ends, which lost 2 bases and 3 bases, there was a span of 11 bases. CDR3 protein: CASSYPTLDYNEQFF. The CDR3 DNA reads TGTGCCAGCAGTTACCCCACCCTGGACTACAATGAGCAGTTCTTC.

This chain joins TRBV10-2 and TRBJ2-5; 12 bases are shared with TRBD2. CDR1 is WSHSY, CDR2 SAAADI, per germline. The CDR3 loop spans 20 amino acids. V lost 5 bases to trimming and J lost 6 bases; unmatched junction nucleotides: 22. CDR3: CASSPTPTSGGPFGLQTQYF. Here the CDR3 DNA reads TGCGCCAGCAGTCCTACGCCGACTAGCGGGGGCCCCTTCGGCTTACAGACCCAGTACTTC.

The chain has TRBV30 and TRBJ2-3, with 9 bases aligning to TRBD2. The trim removed 3 bases at V and 1 base at J, leaving 5 bases unmatched. The germline CDR1 and CDR2 sequences are GTSNPN and SVGIG (reference sequence). The CDR3 extends over 15 amino acids. The CDR3 DNA sequence: TGTGCCTGGAGCCGTAGCGGGAGCGGCACAGATACGCAGTATTTT. Protein product: CAWSRSGSGTDTQYF.

This clonotype was counted between two and nine times. The gene calls are TRBV12-3 or TRBV12-4 and TRBJ1-5; no clear D. The CDR3 runs 12 residues. Deletions cut 6 bases from V and 5 bases from J, with 8 bases between. CDR3 residues: CASRNGDQPQHF. The CDR3 DNA reads as TGTGCCAGCAGGAACGGAGATCAGCCCCAGCATTTT.

This clonotype appeared a few times. The V and J genes are TRBV11-2 and TRBJ2-3; 8 bases map to TRBD2. The CDR3 consists of 17 residues. Looked up from germline, CDR1 is SGHAT and CDR2 is FQNNGV. The ends lost 4 bases at V and 3 bases at J; junction bases unmatched: 12. As DNA, the CDR3 is TGTGCCAGCAGCTCGGAGGGGACTAGTTGGTTAACAGATACGCAGTATTTT. Its translation is CASSSEGTSWLTDTQYF.

There are many counts of this clonotype. The V gene is TRBV7-6, the J gene TRBJ2-7, with a tentative D call TRBD1 (6 bases). The CDR3 spans 17 residues. The germline gives CDR1 SGHVS, CDR2 FNYEAQ. V was shortened by 1 base and J by 1 base, with 17 bases between the two germline ends. This chain's CDR3 is CASSLGVAQGSSYEQYF. CDR3 nucleotides: TGTGCCAGCAGCTTAGGGGTCGCGCAGGGGAGTTCCTACGAGCAGTACTTC. The full variable domain, completed using reference TRBV7-6 and TRBJ2-7, is GAGVSQSPRYKVTKRGQDVALRCDPISGHVSLYWYRQALGQGPEFLTYFNYEAQQDKSGLPNDRFSAERPEGSISTLTIQRTEQRDSAMYRCASSLGVAQGSSYEQYFGPGTRLTVT.

Comment on this clonotype: A much larger clone differs by one base, so this may be a read error. V usage is TRBV19 and J usage is TRBJ2-1; 11 bases are shared with TRBD2. Per the germline V gene, CDR1 is LNHDA and CDR2 is SQIVND (reference sequence). J lost 10 bases, V lost 3 bases, and 8 bases had no gene match. The CDR3 runs 15 residues. The CDR3 sequence is CASSILAGGSWEQFF. The CDR3 coding sequence is TGTGCCAGTAGTATTCTAGCGGGGGGCTCATGGGAGCAGTTCTTC.

This clonotype was seen more than once but under ten times. V usage is TRBV12-3 or TRBV12-4 and J usage is TRBJ2-1; D gene uncertain. CDR3 length: 13 residues. V was trimmed by 7 bases and J by 7 bases, leaving 14 bases between them. For the CDR3, the DNA is TGTGCCAGCAAAGCAGTCCCCGTTAATGAGCAGTTCTTC. It encodes CASKAVPVNEQFF.

This clonotype has ten or more counts. This CDR3 is CSAIAGASSYNEQFF. CDR3 in DNA: TGCAGTGCGATCGCGGGGGCCTCCTCCTACAATGAGCAGTTCTTC. The chain uses TRBV20-1 and TRBJ2-1, with D possibly TRBD2 on 7 matching bases. V dropped 6 bases and J dropped 0 bases, with 15 bases sitting between them. The germline V gene has CDR1 DFQATT and CDR2 SNEGSKA (reference sequence). The CDR3 consists of 15 residues.

A word on this clonotype: The junction and the germline gene differ at one end; a read error may be behind it. The chain carries TRBV5-4 and TRBJ2-7; unclear D gene. Germline lookup yields CDR1 SGHNT and CDR2 YYREEE (reference sequence). The CDR3 contains 13 residues. The CDR3 coding sequence is TGTGTCAGCAGCCTAAACATTCCCTACGAGCAGTACTTC. It codes for CVSSLNIPYEQYF.

This clonotype has only a few counts. The rearrangement links TRBV18 to TRBJ2-1, with TRBD2 matching over 10 bases. Losses at the gene ends were 5 bases for V and 0 bases for J; bases not matched to a gene: 7. The length of the CDR3 is 17 residues. Germline values: CDR1 KGHSH, CDR2 LQKENI. The CDR3 DNA follows: TGTGCCAGCTCAGCACTAGCGGGGCCCAGCTCCTACAATGAGCAGTTCTTC. Protein sequence: CASSALAGPSSYNEQFF.

This clonotype appeared a few times. The chain joins TRBV6-5 to TRBJ1-2, with D perhaps TRBD1 (5 bases). The CDR3 totals 14 residues. V dropped 2 bases and J dropped 0 bases, with 7 bases sitting between them. CDR1 is MNHEY and CDR2 is SVGAGI in the germline V gene. This CDR3 is CASSYGRANYGYTF. The CDR3 DNA sequence: TGTGCCAGCAGTTACGGCAGGGCTAACTATGGCTACACCTTC.

This clonotype was seen only once. The chain recombines TRBV7-3 with TRBJ2-2; tentative D call: TRBD2 (6 bases). With 0 bases removed from V and 4 bases from J, the gap between germline ends came to 9 bases. Germline lookup yields CDR1 SGHTA and CDR2 FQGTGA. The CDR3 totals 15 residues. The CDR3 DNA is TGTGCCAGCAGCTTAACGGGGACTGCCACCGGGGAGCTGTTTTTT. It specifies CASSLTGTATGELFF.

The chain carries TRBV12-3 or TRBV12-4 and TRBJ2-7; the D gene is possibly TRBD1 (6 bases). The CDR3 runs to 11 residues. Trimming took 10 bases from V and 8 from J, leaving 15 bases between them. DNA of the CDR3: TGTGCCACGCGAGCTGGGGGCAAGCAGTACTTC. As protein: CATRAGGKQYF.

This clonotype was seen a few times. The junction differs from germline at one of its ends, possibly a read error. J is TRBJ2-2 and V is TRBV20-1; D is perhaps TRBD2 (6 bases). The CDR3 contains 14 residues. Germline loops: CDR1 DFQATT, CDR2 SNEGSKA (reference sequence). The CDR3 here is CSARARGNAGELFF. CDR3 DNA: TGCAGTGCTAGAGCCCGGGGGAACGCCGGGGAGCTGTTTTTT.

In this sample, this clonotype turned up a few times. The genes are TRBV6-6 and TRBJ1-4; 8 nucleotides align to TRBD1. Germline trimming cut 6 bases from V and 8 bases from J; bases unmatched to any gene: 11. The CDR3 covers 15 residues. CDR1 MNHNY and CDR2 SVGAGI come from the germline V gene (reference sequence). CDR3 in DNA: TGTGCCAGCAGCCCCGGGCAGGGGGCGAGAGAAAAACTGTTTTTT. Translated, it gives CASSPGQGAREKLFF.

Many counts were recorded for this clonotype. The J gene is TRBJ2-1, the V gene TRBV12-3 or TRBV12-4; D tentatively fits TRBD1 or TRBD2 (6 bases each). Trimming left V 5 bases short and J 6 bases short, with 11 bases between. This CDR3 spans 13 amino acids. The CDR3 sequence: CASSRRGGNEQFF. In DNA form, the CDR3 reads TGTGCCAGCAGTCGCAGGGGAGGCAATGAGCAGTTCTTC.

The genes are TRBV6-5 and TRBJ1-5; D gene ambiguous. V lost 6 bases and J lost 2, with 8 bases in between. Germline loops: CDR1 MNHEY, CDR2 SVGAGI. The CDR3 spans 13 residues. CDR3 region: CASRPPGNQPQHF. The CDR3 region has the DNA TGTGCCAGCAGGCCCCCGGGCAATCAGCCCCAGCATTTT.

The V and J genes are TRBV6-2 or TRBV6-3 and TRBJ2-3; 7 bases are shared with TRBD2. V lost 1 base, J lost 1 base, and 5 bases stayed unmatched. CDR3 length: 16 residues. CDR1 is MNHEY and CDR2 is SVGEGT in the germline V gene. CDR3: CASSYLAGARTDTQYF. As DNA, the CDR3 is TGTGCCAGCAGTTACTTGGCGGGAGCCCGCACAGATACGCAGTATTTT.

This clonotype has at least ten counts. The chain has TRBV11-3 and TRBJ2-7; TRBD1 matches at 9 bases. The CDR3 is made up of 15 amino acids. V shed 5 bases and J 2 bases; nucleotides not matched to a gene: 7. In germline, CDR1 is SGHNT, CDR2 YENEEA. The CDR3 is CASSRGQGRTYEQYF. The CDR3 DNA is TGTGCCAGCAGCCGCGGACAGGGGCGAACCTACGAGCAGTACTTC. The full variable domain, in which reference TRBV11-3 and TRBJ2-7 provide the parts outside the CDR3, is EAGVVQSPRYKIIEKKQPVAFWCNPISGHNTLYWYLQNLGQGPELLIRYENEEAVDDSQLPKDRFSAERLKGVDSTLKIQPAELGDSAVYLCASSRGQGRTYEQYFGPGTRLTVT.

The gene calls are TRBV20-1 and TRBJ2-7, with 8 bases lining up with TRBD1. CDR1 is DFQATT, CDR2 SNEGSKA, per germline (reference sequence). This CDR3 contains 13 residues. The J segment lost 3 bases and the V segment lost 6 bases, leaving 7 bases of the junction unmatched. The CDR3 reads CSAAQGAIYEQYF. CDR3 sequence (DNA): TGCAGTGCCGCCCAGGGGGCAATCTACGAGCAGTACTTC.

This clonotype appeared a few times. The chain uses TRBV12-3 or TRBV12-4 and TRBJ2-1; 14 bases fit TRBD2. J was trimmed by 9 bases and V by 7 bases; bases with no gene match: 8. The CDR3 contains 15 residues. Written as DNA, the CDR3 is TGTGCCAGCACCTTGACTAGCGGGAGGGCCGGTGAGCAGTTCTTC. Its protein is CASTLTSGRAGEQFF.

The chain has TRBV3-1 and TRBJ2-1; 7 nucleotides match TRBD1. J was trimmed by 2 bases and V by 6 bases; bases with no gene match: 7. Germline-derived CDR1 and CDR2 are LGHDT and YNNKEL (reference sequence). The CDR3 consists of 15 residues. The CDR3 spells CASSRNRGTYNEQFF. CDR3 in DNA: TGTGCCAGCAGTCGGAACAGGGGTACCTACAATGAGCAGTTCTTC.

This clonotype occurred a few times. The chain joins TRBV29-1 to TRBJ2-2; D remains unclear. Trimming left V 1 base short and J 4 bases short, with 4 bases between. CDR3 size: 12 residues. Germline V gene sequence: CDR1 SQVTM, CDR2 ANQGSEA. Here the CDR3 DNA reads TGCAGCGTTGAAGGGACCACCGGGGAGCTGTTTTTT. It translates to CSVEGTTGELFF.

This clonotype was observed at least ten times. The J gene is TRBJ1-2, the V gene TRBV18; 7 bases align to TRBD1. CDR1 and CDR2 from the germline V gene are KGHSH and LQKENI. V trimming: 3 bases; J trimming: 6 bases; junction bases outside the gene matches: 4. The length of the CDR3 is 13 residues. The CDR3 nucleotides are TGTGCCAGCTCACCGACAGGGTATGATGGCTACACCTTC. It specifies CASSPTGYDGYTF.